The following is a T cell receptor (beta chain) sequence with its context. Antigen unknown. In the PCR, 60 Vbeta and 13 Jbeta primers were used. Profiled with immunoSEQ multiplex PCR; TCRdb holds only in-frame clones, not every one. The data show about 130,000 clones, 76% seen once. The CDR3 loop spans 13 amino acids. V lost 5 bases and J lost 10; bases outside the gene matches: 10. Germline V gene data show CDR1 as MNHEY and CDR2 as SVGAGI. The sample comes from a study of cytomegalovirus exposure and HLA in healthy donors. Broader study findings: Accurate HLA-A and HLA-B prediction from TCR beta sequences was reported for most subjects.

The chain carries TRBV6-5 and TRBJ1-1; 7 nucleotides match TRBD1. The origin of this receptor is a man aged 45 to 65 in good health and CMV-seronegative. The sequenced sample was PBMCs. The CDR3 here is CASSPGTEGAAFF. As DNA, the CDR3 is TGTGCCAGCAGTCCCGGGACAGAGGGGGCAGCTTTCTTT.